This T cell receptor beta chain is from a study of blood T cells in healthy people across ages. Study results and limitations: PBMCs left unsorted prevented a conclusive naive versus antigen-experienced comparison. As age increased, TCR beta diversity per million T cells fell in a roughly linear fashion.

For the second PCR, which ran for about 7 to 11 cycles, a sample-barcoded 5' primer and a J-beta primer mix were used. TCRdb recomputed calls from the 5' RACE reads with MiXCR, one row per CDR3 protein. The sample lists hundreds of thousands of distinct CDR3 sequences, 45% to 70% occurring once. Regarding this clonotype: Its antigen is not identified.

PBMCs were isolated at a quantity of at least 6 million per sample. CDR3 length: 15 residues. Germline assignment: CDR1 DFQATT and CDR2 SNEGSKA (reference sequence). The trim removed 5 bases at V and 4 bases at J, leaving 8 bases unmatched. V is TRBV20-1 and J is TRBJ1-4, with 9 bases matching TRBD1. Sample: blood. The sequence was collected from a middle-aged man in good health. The CDR3 region has the DNA TGCAGTGCTGACAAACAGGGGGCCGTTAATGAAAAACTGTTTTTT. Translated, it gives CSADKQGAVNEKLFF.